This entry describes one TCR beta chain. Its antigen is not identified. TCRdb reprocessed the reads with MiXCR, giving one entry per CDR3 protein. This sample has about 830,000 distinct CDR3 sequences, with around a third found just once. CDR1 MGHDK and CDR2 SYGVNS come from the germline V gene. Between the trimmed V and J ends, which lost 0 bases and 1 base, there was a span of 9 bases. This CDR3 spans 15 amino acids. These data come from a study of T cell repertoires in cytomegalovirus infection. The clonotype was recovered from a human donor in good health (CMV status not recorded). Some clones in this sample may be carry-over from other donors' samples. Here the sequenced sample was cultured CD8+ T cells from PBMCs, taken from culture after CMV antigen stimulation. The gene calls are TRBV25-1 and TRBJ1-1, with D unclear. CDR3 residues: CASSEYFPRNTEAFF. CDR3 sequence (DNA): TGTGCCAGCAGTGAATATTTCCCGAGGAACACTGAAGCTTTCTTT.